A selection of T cell receptor beta chains follows, all from one sample in a study of cytomegalovirus exposure and HLA in healthy donors. Clones were read by immunoSEQ multiplex PCR, and TCRdb kept only the in-frame ones, dropping some. The sample shows about 80,000 clones, about 80% of them seen only once. The sample taken for sequencing was PBMCs. The receptor set was obtained from a woman aged 40 to 50 in good health and CMV-seronegative. CDR3s include the opening cysteine and the closing phenylalanine or tryptophan. The D gene is left open where the match is weak. Clone size is not always given. Where it is, it says once, few, many or a class for expanded clones.

>TRBJ2-5|.|TRBV15|TRBD1
TGTGCCACCAGCCTAGACAGGGTCAAGAGTGACCAGTACTTC
CATSLDRVKSDQYF
>TRBJ1-2|.|TRBV7-8|TRBD1
TGTGCCAGCAGCTTAGCCCAGGGGGCGTGGGGCTACACCTTC
CASSLAQGAWGYTF
>TRBJ2-1|.|TRBV10-1|.
TGCGCCAGCTCGGCTAGCTCAGGTTCTAGTGAGCAGTTCTTC
CASSASSGSSEQFF
>TRBJ1-4|.|TRBV2|.
TGTGCCAGCAGGTTTGGAGACGGACTTAATGAAAAACTGTTTTTT
CASRFGDGLNEKLFF
>TRBJ2-7|few|TRBV6-7|TRBD2
TGTGCCAGCAGCCCTCCACAGAGGACTAGGTTTCCGGGCGAGCAGTACTTC
CASSPPQRTRFPGEQYF
>TRBJ2-2|few|TRBV6-6|.
TGTGCCAGCAGTTACATAGACACCGGGGAGCTGTTTTTT
CASSYIDTGELFF
>TRBJ2-2|.|TRBV18|.
TGTGCCAGCTCAGCATACAGGGAAACCGGGGAGCTGTTTTTT
CASSAYRETGELFF
>TRBJ2-7|.|TRBV7-2|TRBD2
TGTGCCAGCAGCTCCGGGACTAGCGCTTACGAGCAGTACTTC
CASSSGTSAYEQYF
>TRBJ1-1|.|TRBV10-3|.
TGTGCCATCGCAGGCCAGGGGAACACTGAAGCTTTCTTT
CAIAGQGNTEAFF
>TRBJ2-2|.|TRBV4-1|.
TGCGCCAGCAGCCAAGGGGCGTTGTATTGGGTTGTCACCGGGGAGCTGTTTTTT
CASSQGALYWVVTGELFF
>TRBJ1-5|once|TRBV10-3|TRBD1
TGTGCCATCAGGACAGGGGAGGCCAATCAGCCCCAGCATTTT
CAIRTGEANQPQHF
>TRBJ2-7|.|TRBV6-6|.
TGTGCCAGCAGCGTTGGGGGAGGAGAGCAGTACTTC
CASSVGGGEQYF
>TRBJ1-2|.|TRBV7-9|TRBD1
TGTGCCAGCAGCGGACCGGACAGGGACTCCTATGGCTACACCTTC
CASSGPDRDSYGYTF
>TRBJ2-1|few|TRBV20-1|.
TGCAGTGCTAGCAAAAACAATGAGCAGTTCTTC
CSASKNNEQFF
>TRBJ1-1|.|TRBV5-4|TRBD1
TGTGCCAGCAGCTACGACAGGGGGCTATTTATGAACACTGAAGCTTTCTTT
CASSYDRGLFMNTEAFF
>TRBJ1-1|.|TRBV11-1|TRBD1
TGTGCCAGCAGCTTTCCCCCGGGACAGGGGGGGATGAACACTGAAGCTTTCTTT
CASSFPPGQGGMNTEAFF
>TRBJ2-7|.|TRBV2|.
TGTGCCAGCAGTGAAGGGAGCAGGGTCTACGAGCAGTACTTC
CASSEGSRVYEQYF
>TRBJ1-3|.|TRBV11-3|.
TGTGCCAGCAGCTTAGAATCGGGGGGCTCTGGAAACACCATATATTTT
CASSLESGGSGNTIYF
>TRBJ2-7|.|TRBV20-1|TRBD1
TGCAGTGCCAGGGACAGGGGCGAGCAGTACTTC
CSARDRGEQYF
>TRBJ2-2|.|TRBV30|TRBD2
TGTGCCTGGAGTGGACTAGCGGGAGCCACCGGGGAGCTGTTTTTT
CAWSGLAGATGELFF
>TRBJ1-2|few|TRBV6-1|TRBD1
TGTGCCAGCAGTGTAGACAGGGGCGACTATGGCTACACCTTC
CASSVDRGDYGYTF
>TRBJ1-2|.|TRBV10-2|.
TGCGCCAGCAGTGCACGGGTCGGTGGCTACACCTTC
CASSARVGGYTF
>TRBJ2-3|.|TRBV5-4|TRBD1
TGTGCCAGCAGCTCGGGACAGCCTAGCACAGATACGCAGTATTTT
CASSSGQPSTDTQYF
>TRBJ2-3|.|TRBV19|TRBD1
TGTGCCAGTAGGCAAACGGACAGGGGGTTTTTAGATACGCAGTATTTT
CASRQTDRGFLDTQYF
>TRBJ1-4|few|TRBV6-6|.
TGTGCCAGCAGTTATTCTCAGGGTGCAACTAATGAAAAACTGTTTTTT
CASSYSQGATNEKLFF
>TRBJ2-7|.|TRBV27|TRBD1
TGTGCCAGCAGCAACAGGGGAAGCTCCTACGAGCAGTACTTC
CASSNRGSSYEQYF
>TRBJ2-3|.|TRBV18|TRBD2
TGTGCCAGCTCACCACGCGGGGGGAACACAGATACGCAGTATTTT
CASSPRGGNTDTQYF
>TRBJ2-2|.|TRBV4-1|TRBD1
TGCGCCAGCACCCGGAGGGCAGGGGGCGCCTCCGGGGAGCTGTTTTTT
CASTRRAGGASGELFF
>TRBJ2-3|.|TRBV30|TRBD2
TGTGCCTGGAGTGAACTACCTAGCGGGGGGTGGACAGATACGCAGTATTTT
CAWSELPSGGWTDTQYF
>TRBJ1-5|.|TRBV28|TRBD1
TGTGCCAGCAGTCCGGACAGGAGGCCTCAGCCCCAGCATTTT
CASSPDRRPQPQHF
>TRBJ2-7|.|TRBV4-3|TRBD2
TGCGCCAGCAGCCAAGCCCTCACTAGCGGGAGAGGTGAGCAGTACTTC
CASSQALTSGRGEQYF
>TRBJ1-5|few|TRBV7-8|TRBD1
TGTGCCAGCAGCCGGGCGATCGCGGGACAGGGTTTACAGCCCCAGCATTTT
CASSRAIAGQGLQPQHF
>TRBJ1-2|.|TRBV6-5|.
TGTGCCAGCAGACAGACCACCTTCTCTGGCTACACCTTC
CASRQTTFSGYTF
>TRBJ1-2|.|TRBV5-8|.
TGTGCCAGCAGCTTCACAGCGGTCGGCTATGGCTACACCTTC
CASSFTAVGYGYTF
>TRBJ2-7|.|TRBV7-8|.
TGTGCCAGCAGCTTATTGTTGGGGAGACGGGAGTCGGCCTACGAGCAGTACTTC
CASSLLLGRRESAYEQYF
>TRBJ2-3|.|TRBV7-6|TRBD2
TGTGCCAGCAGTTATGGGGCTAGCGGGGCAGATACGCAGTATTTT
CASSYGASGADTQYF
>TRBJ1-1|.|TRBV7-2|TRBD1
TGTGCCAGCCTCCAGGGGGCTGAGAACACTGAAGCTTTCTTT
CASLQGAENTEAFF
>TRBJ2-3|.|TRBV7-3|TRBD2
TGTGCCAGCAGCTTAACGGTGGTAGCGGGTAGCACAGATACGCAGTATTTT
CASSLTVVAGSTDTQYF
>TRBJ2-5|.|TRBV5-4|.
TGTGCCAGCAGCCTACCGAACCAAGAGACCCAGTACTTC
CASSLPNQETQYF
>TRBJ2-5|few|TRBV7-9|TRBD2
TGTGCCAGCAGCTCCATGGGGCGGGGGACGCCGGGAGAGACCCAGTACTTC
CASSSMGRGTPGETQYF
>TRBJ2-1|.|TRBV29-1|.
TGCAGCCCCGTCTACGACTCCAACAATGAGCAGTTCTTC
CSPVYDSNNEQFF
>TRBJ1-2|.|TRBV5-6|.
TGTGCCAGCAGCTTGGCATCCAGGGATGTCGCCTATGGCTACACCTTC
CASSLASRDVAYGYTF
>TRBJ2-7|.|TRBV10-3|TRBD1
TGTGCCATCTCGACAGGGGGCGAGCAGTACTTC
CAISTGGEQYF
>TRBJ1-3|.|TRBV1|.
TGCACCAGCAGCCAAGCGGGACTCTCTGGAAACACCATATATTTT
CTSSQAGLSGNTIYF
>TRBJ2-1|.|TRBV6-6|TRBD2
TGTGCCAGCACCCAACTAGCGGGGCTCTACAATGAGCAGTTCTTC
CASTQLAGLYNEQFF
>TRBJ2-3|.|TRBV5-5|TRBD1
TGTGCCAGCAGCTCGGGACAGCCCAGGGATACGCAGTATTTT
CASSSGQPRDTQYF
>TRBJ2-1|.|TRBV7-9|.
TGTGCCAGCAGCTTGACTCTCCCCTACAATGAGCAGTTCTTC
CASSLTLPYNEQFF